This TCR beta chain was sequenced in a study of beta chain features in type 1 diabetes. This clone was seen a handful of times. Its antigen is not known. Every bit of the isolated RNA underwent reverse transcription, so sequencing read expressed TCRB transcripts. TCRdb's table, derived via immunoSEQ multiplex PCR, lists solely in-frame clones and lacks some. This sample has nearly 350,000 clones, with around 9% found just once. Every participating donor gave one draw, a heparinised blood sample averaging roughly 0.12 L. CD45RO/CCR7/CD25/CD127/CD95/CD27 separated CD4+ naive, central memory, regulatory and stem cell-like memory cells by sorting. Purity exceeding 98% was reached by all sorted populations. The CDR3 length is 15 residues. Germline V gene data show CDR1 as MDHEN and CDR2 as SYDVKM. Trimming took 4 bases from V and 0 from J; bases not matched to a gene: 1. Broader study findings: Cells with high TCR expression could be over-represented when cDNA is sequenced. Shorter TCRB CDR3s, moderately but significantly so, were found in Type 1 diabetes patients in all four CD4+ subsets.

This receptor was identified in a man aged 25-45 years with type 1 diabetes. The specimen sequenced was central memory CD4+ T cells from blood. The chain joins TRBV28 to TRBJ2-3; 10 bases fit TRBD2. Here the CDR3 DNA reads TGTGCCAGCAGTTCTAGCGGGGGCAGCACAGATACGCAGTATTTT. Its translation: CASSSSGGSTDTQYF. Using reference TRBV28 and TRBJ2-3 for the parts outside the CDR3, the full variable domain is DVKVTQSSRYLVKRTGEKVFLECVQDMDHENMFWYRQDPGLGLRLIYFSYDVKMKEKGDIPEGYSVSREKKERFSLILESASTNQTSMYLCASSSSGGSTDTQYFGPGTRLTVL.